These 18 T cell receptor beta chains were all obtained from the same sample, sequenced in a study of radiation and T cells in renal cell carcinoma. Noted time point: blood 2 weeks post-SBRT. Treatment reported: 15 Gy SBRT to primary tumor, nephrectomy 4 weeks later. This table comes from immunoSEQ multiplex PCR, and its TCRdb copy is limited to in-frame clones, with some not included. The sample holds about 49,000 clones, less than 85% seen once. The specimen was blood, collected from a patient whose treatment included radiotherapy and nephrectomy. The receptor set was obtained from a woman aged 70-85 years with renal cell carcinoma.

The chain links TRBV11-3 to TRBJ2-7; no reliable D call. The V end lost 5 bases, the J end lost 5 bases, and 7 bases lay between the germline ends. Germline V gene lookup returns CDR1 SGHNT and CDR2 YENEEA. The CDR3 totals 11 residues. The CDR3 coding sequence is TGTGCCAGCAGCCATAGGAACGAGCAGTACTTC. Its protein product is CASSHRNEQYF.

This clone was counted between two and nine times. CDR3 nucleotides: TGTGCCTGGACCCTCGGGACAGCTAATGAAAAACTGTTTTTT. The encoded protein is CAWTLGTANEKLFF. This chain links TRBV30 with TRBJ1-4; 7 nucleotides line up with TRBD1. Germline lookup yields CDR1 GTSNPN and CDR2 SVGIG (reference sequence). The CDR3 totals 14 residues. With V trimmed by 4 bases and J by 3 bases, 5 bases remained unmatched.

V gene TRBV5-1 combines with J gene TRBJ1-2; no definite D call. The V end lost 0 bases, the J end lost 3 bases, and 12 bases lay between the germline ends. The V gene's germline CDR1 is SGHRS and CDR2 YFSETQ. CDR3 length: 15 residues. CDR3 in amino acids: CASSLEAGRHYGYTF. CDR3 in DNA: TGCGCCAGCAGCTTGGAGGCAGGTCGGCACTATGGCTACACCTTC.

This rearrangement joins TRBV11-1 to TRBJ2-7, with 8 positions matching TRBD2. The CDR3 length is 14 residues. Germline loops: CDR1 SGHAT, CDR2 FQDESV (reference sequence). Unmatched junction bases numbered 7, after V lost 3 bases and J lost 6 bases. The CDR3 protein is CASSLVSGEVEQYF. The CDR3 nucleotides read TGTGCCAGCAGCTTGGTTAGCGGGGAGGTCGAGCAGTACTTC.

This rearrangement joins TRBV7-2 to TRBJ1-5; maybe TRBD1 (5 bases). Per the germline V gene, CDR1 is SGHTA and CDR2 is FQGNSA. This CDR3 has 15 residues. V was pared by 5 bases and J by 3 bases, with 14 bases between. The CDR3 protein is CASSPERTSNQPQHF. The DNA of the CDR3 is TGTGCCAGCAGCCCCGAGAGGACATCCAATCAGCCCCAGCATTTT.

V is TRBV21-1 and J is TRBJ1-4. TRBV21-1 is assigned pseudogene status. The CDR3 runs to 11 residues. The CDR3: CASSHNRDEFF. The CDR3 region has the DNA TGTGCCAGCAGTCATAACCGGGACGAATTTTTT.

V is TRBV11-2 and J is TRBJ1-3; no clear D. Germline lookup yields CDR1 SGHAT and CDR2 FQNNGV. The V end was cut by 2 bases, the J end by 2 bases, with 13 bases between. The CDR3 is made up of 16 amino acids. CDR3 amino acids: CASSLLRSTAGNTIYF. The CDR3 DNA sequence: TGTGCCAGCAGCTTACTCCGTTCCACTGCTGGAAACACCATATATTTT.

The J gene is TRBJ2-6, the V gene TRBV29-1; 9 bases fit TRBD1. Trimming removed 6 bases from V and 0 bases from J; junction bases left unmatched: 6. The CDR3 spans 16 residues. Germline V gene lookup returns CDR1 SQVTM and CDR2 ANQGSEA. The CDR3 protein is CSVPGTGSSGANVLTF. Here the CDR3 DNA reads TGCAGCGTACCCGGGACAGGGAGCTCTGGGGCCAACGTCCTGACTTTC.

The chain carries TRBV5-1 and TRBJ2-6; D gene unclear. The CDR3 contains 18 residues. Germline V lookup: CDR1 SGHRS, CDR2 YFSETQ. Trimming cost V 3 bases and J 0 bases, with 16 bases left between them. CDR3 nucleotides: TGCGCCAGCAGCTCCGGGCCTCAGACACCCTCTGGGGCCAACGTCCTGACTTTC. As protein: CASSSGPQTPSGANVLTF.

The chain joins TRBV6-1 to TRBJ2-5; D perhaps matches TRBD2 (5 bases). CDR3 length: 15 amino acids. Germline lookup yields CDR1 MNHNS and CDR2 SASEGT. V gave up 4 bases and J gave up 1 base, with 13 bases separating them. The CDR3 DNA reads TGTGCCAGCAGTGCCACACTTGGACTCCAAGAGACCCAGTACTTC. This translates into CASSATLGLQETQYF.

V is TRBV7-8 and J is TRBJ1-5; weak D call: TRBD1 (5 bases). Per the germline V gene, CDR1 is SGHVS and CDR2 is FQNEAQ. The V gene lost 1 base and the J gene lost 4 bases, with 8 bases spanning the gap. This CDR3 is 14 amino acids long. The CDR3 region is CASSLDRINQPQHF. The CDR3 nucleotides are TGTGCCAGCAGCTTAGACAGGATTAATCAGCCCCAGCATTTT.

The chain links TRBV2 to TRBJ2-1; 13 bases align to TRBD2. CDR1 is SNHLY, CDR2 FYNNEI, per germline. The CDR3 runs 14 residues. V lost 4 bases, J lost 6 bases, and 0 bases stayed unmatched. The CDR3 bases are TGTGCCAGCAGTGGGACTAGCGGGAGCAATGAGCAGTTCTTC. Its protein product is CASSGTSGSNEQFF.

This rearrangement joins TRBV4-1 to TRBJ2-1; D is undetermined. This CDR3 has 15 residues. CDR1 MGHRA and CDR2 YSYEKL come from the germline V gene. The V end lost 3 bases, the J end lost 8 bases, and 17 bases lay between the germline ends. CDR3 in amino acids: CASSHPHPAGDEQFF. CDR3 sequence (DNA): TGCGCCAGCAGCCATCCACACCCCGCAGGAGATGAGCAGTTCTTC.

The V and J genes are TRBV9 and TRBJ2-2; possibly TRBD2 for D (5 bases). From germline, CDR1 is SGDLS and CDR2 YYNGEE. V lost 4 bases to trimming and J lost 7 bases, with 14 bases between them. The CDR3 runs to 14 residues. The CDR3 sequence is CASSLRTGVGELFF. CDR3 coding DNA: TGTGCCAGCAGCTTACGAACCGGGGTCGGGGAGCTGTTTTTT.

The chain's CDR3 is CASSLEDRGRGGNYGYTF. The CDR3 bases are TGCGCCAGCAGCTTGGAGGACAGGGGTCGGGGAGGTAACTATGGCTACACCTTC. The rearrangement links TRBV5-1 to TRBJ1-2, with TRBD1 identical over 9 bases. The germline V gene has CDR1 SGHRS and CDR2 YFSETQ. V trimming: 0 bases; J trimming: 1 base; junction bases outside the gene matches: 10. The CDR3 contains 18 residues.

J is TRBJ2-1 and V is TRBV14; 9 bases agree with TRBD2. The CDR3 is 15 amino acids. Germline V lookup: CDR1 SGHDN, CDR2 FVKESK. The ends lost 0 bases at V and 4 bases at J; junction bases unmatched: 1. The DNA for the CDR3 is TGTGCCAGCAGCCAAGAGACTAGCGGATACAATGAGCAGTTCTTC. Its protein is CASSQETSGYNEQFF.

The chain joins TRBV9 to TRBJ2-7, with D hard to call. The CDR3 has 15 residues. Per germline, CDR1 SGDLS and CDR2 YYNGEE. V lost 4 bases to trimming and J lost 4 bases, with 18 bases between them. The CDR3 loop is CASSPGPLNPYEQYF. The CDR3 nucleotides are TGTGCCAGCAGCCCCGGGCCGTTGAATCCTTACGAGCAGTACTTC.

This clone was found a few times. The genes are TRBV11-2 and TRBJ1-3; D is unclear. This CDR3 is built from 15 residues. V lost 5 bases and J 0 bases, leaving 11 bases between the germline ends. CDR1 and CDR2 from the germline V gene are SGHAT and FQNNGV. CDR3 in DNA: TGTGCCAGCAGCGTCGGATTAGACTCTGGAAACACCATATATTTT. Translating it yields CASSVGLDSGNTIYF.